This is a list of T cell receptor beta chains from one sample in a study of glioma-infiltrating T cells. TCRdb recomputed calls from the multiplex PCR reads with MiXCR, one row per CDR3 protein. This sample yields around 190,000 distinct CDR3 sequences, of which more than 25% are seen a single time; around 20% belongs to the top ten. The specimen sequenced was glioma tissue, nonneoplastic brain tissue, or PBMCs (not recorded which). Source of these receptors: a human donor with low-grade glioma or glioblastoma, undergoing nonglioma brain surgery, or in good health (not recorded which). Each CDR3 is given with its conserved first and last residue. A D gene is named only where the DNA matches it firmly. Clone size is shown for a subset of rows, as once, few, many or a class of expanded clone.

>NA|TRBV5-6|TRBJ2-3|NA
TGTGCCAGCAGCTTCGGTCCCGGGTGGGATACGCAGTATTTT
CASSFGPGWDTQYF
>TRBD2|TRBV18|TRBJ2-1|NA
TGTGCCAGCTCCCCGTTGGTAGCGGGGGCCTACAATGAGAAGTTCTTC
CASSPLVAGAYNEKFF
>TRBD2|TRBV19|TRBJ2-4|few
TGTGCCAGTAGTACCGGAACCGACTCCGGGGGGGACATTCAGTACTTC
CASSTGTDSGGDIQYF
>NA|TRBV27|TRBJ2-3|NA
TGTGCCAGCATCTCGGCCACAGATACTCAGTATTTT
CASISATDTQYF
>TRBD1|TRBV12-3/TRBV12-4|TRBJ1-1|NA
TGTGCCAGCAGTAGACAGGGGGTCACTGAAGCTTTCTTC
CASSRQGVTEAFF
>NA|TRBV28|TRBJ1-1|many
TGTGCCAGCAGTTTGGCGGTCCCTTACCCCACTGAAGCTTTCTTT
CASSLAVPYPTEAFF
>NA|TRBV7-9|TRBJ1-2|NA
TGTGCCAGCAGCTTGTTCAGGTTCAGCTATGGCTACACCTTC
CASSLFRFSYGYTF
>NA|TRBV6-6|TRBJ1-4|NA
TGTGCCAGCAGTGTTTCCTTCATCGAAAAACTGTTTTTT
CASSVSFIEKLFF
>NA|TRBV7-8|TRBJ2-7|many
TGTGCCAGCACCAAAGGACGGGGGGCGTCCTACGAGCAGTACTTC
CASTKGRGASYEQYF
>TRBD1|TRBV20-1|TRBJ2-3|many
TGCAGTGTGACGGACAGGGGACTCACAGATACGCAGTATTTT
CSVTDRGLTDTQYF
>NA|TRBV29-1|TRBJ2-3|few
TGCAGCCTGCAGGTCAGGGCCACAGATACGCAGTATTTT
CSLQVRATDTQYF
>NA|TRBV3-1|TRBJ1-4|NA
TGTGCCAGCAGCCAAGATCTTTTTCACGGACGGGCAACTAATGAAAAACTGTTTTTT
CASSQDLFHGRATNEKLFF
>NA|TRBV12-3/TRBV12-4|TRBJ2-7|NA
TGTGCCAGCAGCAGAACGACAGGGACTTTATGGCAGGAGCAGTACTTC
CASSRTTGTLWQEQYF
>NA|TRBV7-2|TRBJ1-1|many
TGTGCCAGCAGCGGCAGGGCCATGAACACTGAAGCTTTCTTT
CASSGRAMNTEAFF
>NA|TRBV4-2|TRBJ2-1|NA
TGTGCCAGCAGCCAGGATCCGGGACTTGATCAGCAGTTCTTC
CASSQDPGLDQQFF
>NA|TRBV6-1|TRBJ1-3|many
TGTGCCAGTGCAAGAGGACCGAGCTCTGGAAACACCATATATTTT
CASARGPSSGNTIYF
>NA|TRBV7-2|TRBJ2-7|many
TGTGCCAGCAGCTTAGTGGAGAGCTACGAGCAGTACTTC
CASSLVESYEQYF
>NA|TRBV29-1|TRBJ1-1|many
TGCAGCATAAACTGGCAAACTGAAGCTTTCTTT
CSINWQTEAFF
>TRBD2|TRBV12-3/TRBV12-4|TRBJ2-1|few
TGTGCCAGCAACCTGCGGCGGGAGTTCTACAATGAGCAGTTCTTC
CASNLRREFYNEQFF
>NA|TRBV2|TRBJ2-7|NA
TGTGCCAGCGGGTGCATCTCCTACGAGCAGTACTTC
CASGCISYEQYF
>NA|TRBV9|TRBJ2-1|NA
TGTGCCAGCAGCGTAGCAATAGCGAGTGAGCAGTTCTTC
CASSVAIASEQFF
>NA|TRBV5-1|TRBJ2-7|many
TGCGCCAGCAGCTTGGGACTCCAGAGCTCCTACGAGCAGTACTTC
CASSLGLQSSYEQYF
>NA|TRBV27|TRBJ1-5|NA
TGTGCCAGCAGTCGGGGGGGCAGGGGCACGAAGCCCCAGAATTTT
CASSRGGRGTKPQNF
>NA|TRBV27|TRBJ2-5|many
TGTGCCAGCAGTTTGGGCGTCCAAGGGACCCAGTACTTC
CASSLGVQGTQYF
>TRBD2|TRBV6-1|TRBJ2-2|many
TGTGCCAGCAGGCTGACCGCACTAGCGGGAGATACCGGGGAGCTGTTTTTT
CASRLTALAGDTGELFF
>TRBD2|TRBV2|TRBJ2-3|many
TGTGCCAGCAGTCGAGCGGGGAGCACAGATACGCAGTATTTT
CASSRAGSTDTQYF
>TRBD2|TRBV7-2|TRBJ2-3|few
TGTGCCAGCAGCTCCCGACTAGCGGGAGTCAGAGATACGCAGTATTTT
CASSSRLAGVRDTQYF
>NA|TRBV10-3|TRBJ2-3|NA
TGTGCCATCGGGGTCCGCCGGGGGCTAAGCACAGATACGCAGTATTTT
CAIGVRRGLSTDTQYF